This TCR beta chain was identified in a study of T cells in Graves' hyperthyroidism and ophthalmopathy. This clonotype was recorded at least ten times. The CDR3 regions of TCR beta were amplified from RNA transcripts. HTBI primers drove first-round RT-PCR of the TCR CDR3. TCRdb called the multiplex PCR reads again in MiXCR, with one record for every CDR3 protein. In the table there are more than 500,000 distinct CDR3 sequences, 15% to 20% of which are singletons. Patients aged 18 to 65 with hyperthyroidism were newly diagnosed, with duration under 2 months. V was trimmed by 6 bases and J by 0 bases, leaving 9 bases between them. CDR3 length equals 13 residues. CDR1 and CDR2 from the germline V gene are MDHEN and SYDVKM.

J is TRBJ2-7 and V is TRBV28; a weak D match, TRBD1 (6 bases). The TCR sequence derives from a woman under 40 with Graves' hyperthyroidism. Sequenced material: blood. CDR3 DNA: TGTGCCAGCAGGCCGGACAGCTCCTACGAGCAGTACTTC. Its translation: CASRPDSSYEQYF.